This section outlines one T cell receptor beta chain sequence together with its context. The clone's antigen remains unknown. One base away there is no much larger clone; base qualities are not given. These data come from a study of blood T cell repertoires in COVID-19 (dated by TCRdb to about 2020). Study-level background: Samples covering the acute and convalescent phases of COVID-19 were provided by collaborators in the United States, Italy and Spain. The dataset comprised deeply sampled blood TCRbeta repertoires from subjects exposed to, actively infected with, or recovered from COVID-19. Samples were obtained from the ongoing ImmuneRACE study (first 160 participants) and from roughly 1,300 subjects provided by 6 global collaborators. Where HLA class I and class II types were available, the types were taken from metadata supplied by the sample provider, not from assay-based typing. The prospective study material was composed of cDNA or gDNA derived from T cells, B-cell-depleted T cells, or PBMCs. A freely available public database, intended as a resource for researchers studying the immune response to SARS-CoV-2, is where the repertoires were released. Sample metadata almost always included a de-identified subject ID, COVID-19 status, age in years and sex. The paper's findings and limits, for the study overall: Clinical and demographic metadata were provided uncurated, with the amount varying by source and participant.

The collaborating institutions used their own protocols to collect whole blood in K2EDTA tubes. For TCRbeta analysis, collaborator samples were shipped as frozen whole blood, as isolated PBMCs, or as DNA extracted from either sample type. The immunoSEQ Assay, a bias-controlled multiplex PCR, was used to amplify TCRbeta CDR3 regions from genomic DNA. The source study handled its data this way. Within the assay, amplification of reference gene primers was used to estimate how many nucleated cells each sample contained. To quantify the absolute abundance of each unique TCRbeta CDR3 rearrangement, sequence reads were collapsed and filtered. For each sample, productive Simpson clonality was calculated as the square root of Simpson's diversity index over productive rearrangements. Held by TCRdb, this immuneACCESS table contains in-frame sequences only and omits some clones. Under half of the omission traces to an unresolved V gene where checked; the cause of the rest is unknown. V, J and clone size derive from that table, while D and trimming were established from the DNA sequence. Here the sample has 110,000 or so clones; more than 75% occur a single time. The ten largest clonotypes hold roughly 2.1% of the sample.

CDR1 is given as SGDLS and CDR2 as YYNGEE, both from the germline V gene. From the cysteine through the phenylalanine, the CDR3 covers 14 amino acids. Kept here is only the CDR3 DNA, which spans 42 bases and is read in frame from base 1. Clipping removes 5 bases from V and 5 bases from J, with 6 as the unmatched junction base count. The clonotype was recovered from a woman in her forties or fifties with acute or convalescent COVID-19. The sequence links TRBV9 to TRBJ2-1, and 8 bases in between align with TRBD1. The specimen sequenced was peripheral blood. Read as DNA, the sequence is TGTGCCAGCAGGGGGACAGGAGGTAACAATGAGCAGTTCTTC. This gives the protein CASRGTGGNNEQFF.